This TCR beta chain was sequenced during a study of OX40 agonist ivuxolimab in advanced cancers. At the level of the whole study: The costimulatory receptor OX40 (CD134) was targeted by ivuxolimab, a fully human IgG2 agonistic monoclonal antibody. Of the approximately 50 patients in dose escalation, 19 had hepatocellular carcinoma, around 15 had melanoma, 9 had renal cell carcinoma and 9 had head and neck cancer. The paper covers the monotherapy dose-escalation part of the phase I ivuxolimab trial, which included N ≈ 57 patients. Prior anti-PD-1, anti-PD-L1 or anti-CTLA-4 therapy was permitted, and about two fifths of dose-escalation patients had received checkpoint inhibitors. Peripheral TCRbeta sequencing was intended to test whether TCR sequence diversity was altered and clonal T-cell expansion was caused by ivuxolimab. The dose-escalation cohort was roughly 83% male with a mean age of around 64 years, ranging from about 23 to 85. Intravenous ivuxolimab was administered to patients every 2 weeks at six dose levels: 0.01, 0.1, 0.3, 1.5, 3 and 10 mg/kg. Partial responses occurred in three dose-escalation patients, of whom one had hepatocellular carcinoma and two had cutaneous melanoma.

Genomic DNA was isolated from the sorted cells so that the TCRbeta CDR3 region could be sequenced. TCRbeta CDR3 regions were sequenced using the immunoSEQ Assay. The table comes from immuneACCESS by way of TCRdb, which keeps in-frame sequences with V and J called. Part of the clones is missing from these tables; in studies checked, under half for an unresolved V gene and the rest for unknown reasons. The sample data list tens of thousands of clones, and around nine tenths of these were observed just once. Together, the top ten hold around 1.1% of the sample. With regard to this clone: This clone's antigen is unknown. Base-call qualities are not available, and no considerably larger clone is one nucleotide away.

Patients with a history of autoimmune disease or receiving systemic immunosuppression were excluded from the trial. Peripheral blood for TCR sequencing was collected from all dose cohorts at baseline, on cycle 4 day 1, and on cycle 7 day 1. Samples were obtained from an open-label, multicenter, first-in-human phase I dose-escalation trial of ivuxolimab. Adults with locally advanced or metastatic melanoma, renal cell carcinoma, hepatocellular carcinoma or head and neck squamous cell carcinoma were enrolled in the trial. CD4+ and CD8+ T cells were sorted separately from peripheral blood before TCR sequencing. From the germline V gene, CDR1 is MNHEY and CDR2 is SVGAGI. Cut back by 6 bases and 4 bases, the V and J ends lie 15 bases apart. The CDR3 spans 14 residues, from the cysteine through the phenylalanine. The only DNA kept is the CDR3, 42 bases in frame from the first base. General conclusions and limits of the study: On average, CD8+ T cells showed more expanded clones than CD4+ T cells after ivuxolimab. At doses of 0.1 to 3.0 mg/kg, clonal expansion of both CD4+ and CD8+ T cells in blood was seen between baseline and week 6. Low levels of normalized T-cell clonal expansion were also seen in some nonresponding patients. Antigen specificity was not determined for the clonally expanded peripheral T cells. In the 0.1-3.0 mg/kg groups, partial responders had among the lowest normalized peripheral clonal expansion, particularly in CD8+ T cells.

The sequence derives from an adult with an advanced solid tumor such as melanoma, head and neck, liver or kidney cancer. The source was CD4+ or CD8+ T cells sorted from blood, collected in a trial of the OX40 agonist ivuxolimab. The V and J segments used are TRBV6-5 and TRBJ2-5; the D gene cannot be named for sure. The nucleotide sequence reads TGTGCCAGCAGCCCCTGGCAGGATCGAGAGACCCAGTACTTC. Translated, this gives CASSPWQDRETQYF.